The source of this TCR beta chain is a study of technical replicates of blood from several donors. Per germline, CDR1 LGHNA and CDR2 YSLEER. V was cut by 0 bases and J by 8 bases, with 19 bases left in between. This CDR3 spans 16 amino acids. TCRdb's table, derived via immunoSEQ multiplex PCR, lists solely in-frame clones and lacks some. The repertoire holds 65,000 to 80,000 clones, with 95% to 98% as singletons. The clonotype comes from a human donor in good health. V usage is TRBV4-3 and J usage is TRBJ1-2, with a possible D match to TRBD1 (5 bases). Sample: T cells isolated from PBMCs. CDR3 nucleotide sequence: TGCGCCAGCAGCCAAGATGAGTACGGGACTGCCTGGGGCTACACCTTC. The encoded protein is CASSQDEYGTAWGYTF.